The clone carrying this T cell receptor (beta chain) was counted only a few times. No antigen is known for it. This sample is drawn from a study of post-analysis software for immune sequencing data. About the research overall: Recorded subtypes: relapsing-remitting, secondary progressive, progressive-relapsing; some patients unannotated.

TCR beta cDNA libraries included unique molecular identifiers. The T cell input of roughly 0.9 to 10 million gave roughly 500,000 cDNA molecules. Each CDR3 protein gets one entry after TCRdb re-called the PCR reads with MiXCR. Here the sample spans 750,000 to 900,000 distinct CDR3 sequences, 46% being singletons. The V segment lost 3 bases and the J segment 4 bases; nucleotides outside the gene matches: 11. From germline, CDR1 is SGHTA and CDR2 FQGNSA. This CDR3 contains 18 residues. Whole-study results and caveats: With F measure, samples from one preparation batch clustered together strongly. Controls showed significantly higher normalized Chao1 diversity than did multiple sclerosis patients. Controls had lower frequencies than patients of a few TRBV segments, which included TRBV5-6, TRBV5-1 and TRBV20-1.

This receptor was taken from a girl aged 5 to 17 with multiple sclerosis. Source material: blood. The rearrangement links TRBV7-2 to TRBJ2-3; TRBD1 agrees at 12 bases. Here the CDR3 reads CASSFPGTGGVGADTQYF. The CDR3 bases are TGTGCCAGCAGCTTCCCCGGGACAGGGGGCGTAGGTGCAGATACGCAGTATTTT.